The next 12 T cell receptor beta chains were all read from a single sample in a study of CD8+CD57+ T cells in acquired aplastic anemia. The patients chosen for sequencing had shown expansion of CD8+CD57+ cells (detected by flow cytometry). Genomic DNA provided the template from which TCR beta VDJ and CDR3 profiles were obtained. TCRdb re-analysed the reads in MiXCR, keeping a single row per CDR3 protein. The data hold more than 250,000 distinct CDR3 sequences, with less than 85% observed a single time. Sequencing used sorted CD4+, CD8+, or CD8+CD57+ T cells (not recorded which) from PBMCs. These receptor sequences come from a human donor with aplastic anemia.

Note on this clonotype: A read error may account for a junction end that differs from germline. The gene calls are TRBV7-8 and TRBJ2-1; tentatively, D is TRBD1 or TRBD2 (5 bases each). This CDR3 has 13 residues. Germline CDR1 and CDR2: SGHVS and FQNEAQ. The CDR3: CASSDGGVPDTQF. CDR3 coding DNA: TGTGCCAGCAGCGATGGGGGAGTCCCCGATACGCAGTTC.

A word on this clonotype: A junction boundary mismatches the germline segment, possibly from a read error. The chain joins TRBV29-1 to TRBJ2-3; the D call may be TRBD1 or TRBD2 (7 bases each). CDR1 and CDR2 from the germline V gene are SQVTM and ANQGSEA. The CDR3 consists of 11 residues. The CDR3 protein is CRDGGTDRQYF. CDR3 sequence (DNA): TGCAGGGACGGGGGGACAGATAGGCAGTATTTT.

The J gene is TRBJ2-1, the V gene TRBV29-1; 12 bases align to TRBD2. Looked up from germline, CDR1 is SQVTM and CDR2 is ANQGSEA. The trim removed 4 bases at V and 7 bases at J, leaving 5 bases unmatched. This CDR3 comprises 14 residues. The CDR3 loop reads CSVVGLAGKNEQFF. CDR3 sequence (DNA): TGCAGCGTTGTAGGACTAGCGGGAAAAAATGAGCAGTTCTTC.

Notes on this clonotype: The CDR3 ends on some other residue instead of the conserved phenylalanine or tryptophan, so this is likely a read error. No DNA is shown, since the ends of the CDR3 on it are uncertain; the CDR3 is the one TCRdb lists. The CDR3 here is CASSLPPGRTALSYEQDA. The rearrangement joins TRBV7-8 to TRBJ2-7; TRBD1, as called in the table, went unchecked against the DNA. Germline CDR1 SGHVS, CDR2 FQNEAQ. The CDR3 sequence runs 18 residues, both termini included.

Written as DNA, the CDR3 is TGTGCCAGCAGCTTGGAACAGTATGAAGCTTTCTTT. This gives the protein CASSLEQYEAFF. The V gene is TRBV7-9, the J gene TRBJ1-1; D is undetermined. The CDR3 sequence is 12 residues long. Germline CDR1 SEHNR, CDR2 FQNEAQ (reference sequence). The V and J ends lost 3 bases and 7 bases respectively, with 9 bases between them.

Details on this clonotype: The final CDR3 position lacks the conserved phenylalanine or tryptophan, pointing to a likely read error. The limits of the CDR3 on the DNA are not certain, so only TCRdb's listed CDR3 is given. This CDR3 is CASGLGAGVTDTH. This sequence joins TRBV7-2 and TRBJ2-3; no DNA check was done on the table's D call, TRBD1. The CDR3 spans 13 residues, counting both ends. Germline lookup yields CDR1 SGHTA and CDR2 FQGNSA.

The chain couples TRBV7-8 to TRBJ1-1; D gene uncertain. Germline CDR1 is SGHVS and CDR2 is FQNEAQ. Trimming cost V 1 base and J 13 bases, with 19 bases left between them. The length of the CDR3 is 14 residues. The DNA for the CDR3 is TGTGCCAGCAGCTTAGGGGGAGACAACGTCGAACATTTCTTT. Residues: CASSLGGDNVEHFF.

This chain joins TRBV7-8 and TRBJ2-5, with D possibly matching TRBD1 (6 bases). Looked up from germline, CDR1 is SGHVS and CDR2 is FQNEAQ. V lost 0 bases and J lost 7, with 15 bases in between. The CDR3 runs 15 residues. CDR3 sequence reads: CASSLAPGTKATQYF. The CDR3 DNA sequence: TGTGCCAGCAGCTTAGCACCCGGGACAAAAGCGACCCAGTACTTC.

Points on this clonotype: Its ends do not fully match the called genes, so a read error is possible. This chain links TRBV7-8 with TRBJ2-3, with D possibly matching TRBD2 (6 bases). CDR3 length: 14 amino acids. Germline lookup yields CDR1 SGHVS and CDR2 FQNEAQ. The CDR3 is CASSLAGGPTKPHF. In DNA, the CDR3 is TGTGCCAGCAGCTTAGCGGGAGGTCCCACAAAGCCGCATTTT.

The rearrangement joins TRBV7-6 to TRBJ1-6; D is undetermined. The CDR3 sequence is 16 residues long. V was pared by 0 bases and J by 16 bases, with 22 bases between. Germline assignment: CDR1 SGHVS and CDR2 FNYEAQ. The chain's CDR3 is CASSLAHGSKETQLHF. The CDR3 DNA reads as TGTGCCAGCAGCTTAGCCCACGGGTCAAAAGAGACACAGCTCCACTTT.

The J gene is TRBJ2-7, the V gene TRBV9, with 10 nucleotides matching TRBD1. Germline V CDR1 and CDR2: SGDLS, YYNGEE. This CDR3 spans 15 amino acids. J gave up 2 bases and V 0 bases, and 2 bases lay outside the gene matches. This chain's CDR3 is CASSVAGQGTYEQYF. CDR3 coding DNA: TGTGCCAGCAGCGTAGCGGGACAGGGGACCTACGAGCAGTACTTC.

The chain combines TRBV19 with TRBJ2-3, with D perhaps assigned TRBD1 or TRBD2 (5 bases each). The CDR3 spans 15 residues. From germline, CDR1 is LNHDA and CDR2 SQIVND (reference sequence). V lost 3 bases and J 11 bases, leaving 21 bases between the germline ends. The CDR3 is CASSIPATSGTQQYF. As DNA, the CDR3 is TGTGCCAGTAGTATCCCAGCGACGTCGGGGACGCAGCAGTATTTT.